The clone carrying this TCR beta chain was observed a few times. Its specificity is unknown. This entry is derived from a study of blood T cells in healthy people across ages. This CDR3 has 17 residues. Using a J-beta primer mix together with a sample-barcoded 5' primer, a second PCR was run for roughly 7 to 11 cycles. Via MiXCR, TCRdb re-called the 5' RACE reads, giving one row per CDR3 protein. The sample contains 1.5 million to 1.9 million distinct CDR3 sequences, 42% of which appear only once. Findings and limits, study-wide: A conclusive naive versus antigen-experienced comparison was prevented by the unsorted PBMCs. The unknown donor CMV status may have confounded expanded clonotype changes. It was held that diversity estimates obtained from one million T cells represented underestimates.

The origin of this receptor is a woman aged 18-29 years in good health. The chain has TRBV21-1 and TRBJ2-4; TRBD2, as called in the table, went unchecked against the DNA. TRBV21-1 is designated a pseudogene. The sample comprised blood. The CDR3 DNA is TGTGCCAGCAGCATTAGGACTAGATGGTTAGCCAAAAACATTCAGTACTTC. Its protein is CASSIRTRWLAKNIQYF.